The sequence of this T cell receptor beta chain was determined in a study of cytomegalovirus exposure and HLA in healthy donors. General study results and limits: Follow-up analysis seemed to connect common viral pathogens with several of the most significant clusters identified. Later analysis reportedly placed an Asian-associated ancestry cluster below the roughly 700-donor mean in N-insertions.

60 Vbeta and 13 Jbeta primers were used in PCR. TCRdb's copy holds only in-frame clones and misses some; the assay was immunoSEQ multiplex PCR. The sample records about 69,000 clones, about 76% being singletons. In the case of this clone: The antigen is undetermined.

The sequencing sample was made of PBMCs. The sequence derives from a man between 18 and 29 years old in good health and CMV-seronegative.

CDR3 protein: CATSRRGTATNTGELFF. CDR3 DNA sequence: TGTGCCACCAGCAGACGCGGGACAGCTACGAACACCGGGGAGCTGTTTTTT. The rearrangement links TRBV15 to TRBJ2-2; TRBD1 might be the D (7 bases). V was shortened by 2 bases and J by 0 bases, with 13 bases between the two germline ends. This CDR3 is 17 amino acids long. Germline CDR1 reads LNHNV; CDR2 reads YYDKDF (reference sequence).